This T cell receptor beta chain was retrieved from a study of blood T cell repertoires in COVID-19. Turning to the study itself: COVID-19 samples, acute and convalescent, were from the United States, Italy and Spain. In each case, the material was cDNA or gDNA derived from T cells, B-cell-depleted T cells, or PBMCs.

In germline, CDR1 is SGHRS, CDR2 YFSETQ. The CDR3 contains 14 residues. The V and J ends lost 4 bases and 5 bases respectively, with 15 bases between them. In the original workflow: Quantification of nucleated cells was approximated via reference gene primer amplification. The repertoire was sequenced with immunoSEQ multiplex PCR; TCRdb's copy has only in-frame clones and lacks some. V and J calls and clone size are copied from that table; D and trimming were computed from the DNA. The sample lists 75,000 to 100,000 clones, around 86% occurring once. Specimen: peripheral blood. The chain couples TRBV5-1 to TRBJ2-5; D not resolved. The source of this sequence is a woman aged 80 or over with acute or convalescent COVID-19. The CDR3 is CASSGGAFRETQYF. The CDR3 DNA is TGCGCCAGCAGCGGCGGCGCGTTTCGGGAGACCCAGTACTTC.